A few counts support the clone carrying this T cell receptor beta chain. V was pared by 4 bases and J by 3 bases, with 21 bases between. The V gene's germline CDR1 is SGHDN and CDR2 FVKESK. The CDR3 has 17 amino acids. This sample was taken from a study of blood T cell repertoires in COVID-19. Background on the study: COVID-19 samples, acute and convalescent, were from the United States, Italy and Spain. T cells, B-cell-depleted T cells, or PBMCs provided the cDNA or gDNA that served as material.

Recruited during active infection, patients (from Seattle) were subsequently followed longitudinally. In the original workflow: Amplifying reference gene primers gave estimates of nucleated cell counts. Only in-frame clones appear in the TCRdb table, and some are missing; sequencing was by immunoSEQ multiplex PCR. V, J and clone size reflect that table, while D and trimming were determined from the DNA. The sample has about 190,000 clones; 82% are singletons. The chain is built from TRBV14 and TRBJ1-1, with a possible D match to TRBD1 (5 bases). This receptor was identified in a woman aged 55-70 years with COVID-19, enrolled during active disease. The sequencing input was peripheral blood. The CDR3 loop reads CASSPLGGRALYTEAFF. In nucleotides, the CDR3 is TGTGCCAGCAGCCCCCTGGGGGGACGAGCTTTGTACACTGAAGCTTTCTTT. The entire variable domain, with the rest obtained from reference TRBV14 and TRBJ1-1, is as follows: EAGVTQFPSHSVIEKGQTVTLRCDPISGHDNLYWYRRVMGKEIKFLLHFVKESKQDESGMPNNRFLAERTGGTYSTLKVQPAELEDSGVYFCASSPLGGRALYTEAFFGQGTRLTVV.